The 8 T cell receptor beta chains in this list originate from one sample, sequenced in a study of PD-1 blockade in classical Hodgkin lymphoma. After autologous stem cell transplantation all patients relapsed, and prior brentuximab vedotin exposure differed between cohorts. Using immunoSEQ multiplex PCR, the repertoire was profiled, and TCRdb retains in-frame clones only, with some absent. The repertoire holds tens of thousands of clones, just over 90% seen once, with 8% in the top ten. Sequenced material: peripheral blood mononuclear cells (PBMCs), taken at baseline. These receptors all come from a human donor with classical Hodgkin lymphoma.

The CDR3 region is CASSSAGTGEGEQYF. The CDR3 nucleotides read TGTGCCAGCAGTTCCGCCGGGACAGGGGAGGGGGAGCAGTACTTC. V is TRBV27 and J is TRBJ2-7; 10 bases map to TRBD1. Germline CDR1 is MNHEY and CDR2 is SMNVEV (reference sequence). The CDR3 has 15 amino acids. J gave up 7 bases and V 4 bases, and 10 bases lay outside the gene matches.

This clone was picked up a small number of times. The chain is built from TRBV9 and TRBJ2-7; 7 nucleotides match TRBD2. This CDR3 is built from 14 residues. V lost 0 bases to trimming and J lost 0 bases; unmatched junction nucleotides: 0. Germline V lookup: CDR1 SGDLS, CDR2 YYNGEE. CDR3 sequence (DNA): TGTGCCAGCAGCGTAGGCGGGAGCTCCTACGAGCAGTACTTC. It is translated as CASSVGGSSYEQYF.

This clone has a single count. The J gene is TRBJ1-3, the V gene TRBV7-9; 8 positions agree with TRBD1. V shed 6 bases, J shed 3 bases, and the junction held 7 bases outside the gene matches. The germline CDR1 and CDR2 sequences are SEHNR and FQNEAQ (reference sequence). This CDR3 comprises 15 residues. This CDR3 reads CASRKTTGDGNTIYF. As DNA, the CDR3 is TGTGCCAGCAGAAAAACGACAGGGGATGGAAACACCATATATTTT.

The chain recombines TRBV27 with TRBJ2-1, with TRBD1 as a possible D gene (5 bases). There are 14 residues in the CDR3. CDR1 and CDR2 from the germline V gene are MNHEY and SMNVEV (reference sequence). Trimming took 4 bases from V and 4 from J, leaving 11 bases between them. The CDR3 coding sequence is TGTGCCAGCAGTTCAGGGTTAGGATACAATGAGCAGTTCTTC. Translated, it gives CASSSGLGYNEQFF.

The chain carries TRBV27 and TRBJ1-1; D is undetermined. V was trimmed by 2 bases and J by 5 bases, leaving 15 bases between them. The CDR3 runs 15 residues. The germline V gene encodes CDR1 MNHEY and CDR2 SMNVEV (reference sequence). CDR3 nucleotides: TGTGCCAGCAGTTTAATCGGCCGGGGTGGTACTGAAGCTTTCTTT. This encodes CASSLIGRGGTEAFF.

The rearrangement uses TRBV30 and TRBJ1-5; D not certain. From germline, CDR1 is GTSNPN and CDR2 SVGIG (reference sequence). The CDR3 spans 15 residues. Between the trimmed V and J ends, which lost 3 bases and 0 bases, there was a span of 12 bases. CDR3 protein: CAWSYSGFSNQPQHF. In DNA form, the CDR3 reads TGTGCCTGGAGCTATTCGGGGTTTAGCAATCAGCCCCAGCATTTT.

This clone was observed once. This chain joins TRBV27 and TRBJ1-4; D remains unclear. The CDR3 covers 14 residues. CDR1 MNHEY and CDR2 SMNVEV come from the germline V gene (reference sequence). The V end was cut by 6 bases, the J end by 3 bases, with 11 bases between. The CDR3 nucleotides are TGTGCCAGCAGCCCAGTCGTAGCTAATGAAAAACTGTTTTTT. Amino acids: CASSPVVANEKLFF.

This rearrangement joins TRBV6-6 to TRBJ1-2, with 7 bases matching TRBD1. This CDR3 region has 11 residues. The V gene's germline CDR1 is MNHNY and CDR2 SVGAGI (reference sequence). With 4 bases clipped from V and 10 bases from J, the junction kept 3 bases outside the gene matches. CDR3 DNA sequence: TGTGCCAGCAGTTTTGAGGGGGCCTACACCTTC. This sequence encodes CASSFEGAYTF.